This T cell receptor (beta chain) was documented in a study of cytomegalovirus exposure and HLA in healthy donors. Study-wide points: In vitro work confirmed that three CMV-associated chains recognize CMV antigens.

This clone has only one observation. Its specificity is unknown. CDR3 length: 18 residues. V lost 0 bases, J lost 2 bases, and 10 bases stayed unmatched. The germline gives CDR1 LGHNA, CDR2 YSLEER. Assay: immunoSEQ multiplex PCR; the TCRdb copy retains only in-frame clones and omits some. The data contain more than 200,000 clones, around 91% of them seen just once; the ten biggest clones take up around 3.1%. Sample: PBMCs. This TCR was recovered from a woman in her 30s in good health and CMV-seronegative. The chain employs TRBV4-3 and TRBJ1-2, with 9 bases matching TRBD1. The CDR3 region has the DNA TGCGCCAGCAGCCAAGATTACCGGACAGGGGATGGAAACTATGGCTACACCTTC. Protein sequence: CASSQDYRTGDGNYGYTF.